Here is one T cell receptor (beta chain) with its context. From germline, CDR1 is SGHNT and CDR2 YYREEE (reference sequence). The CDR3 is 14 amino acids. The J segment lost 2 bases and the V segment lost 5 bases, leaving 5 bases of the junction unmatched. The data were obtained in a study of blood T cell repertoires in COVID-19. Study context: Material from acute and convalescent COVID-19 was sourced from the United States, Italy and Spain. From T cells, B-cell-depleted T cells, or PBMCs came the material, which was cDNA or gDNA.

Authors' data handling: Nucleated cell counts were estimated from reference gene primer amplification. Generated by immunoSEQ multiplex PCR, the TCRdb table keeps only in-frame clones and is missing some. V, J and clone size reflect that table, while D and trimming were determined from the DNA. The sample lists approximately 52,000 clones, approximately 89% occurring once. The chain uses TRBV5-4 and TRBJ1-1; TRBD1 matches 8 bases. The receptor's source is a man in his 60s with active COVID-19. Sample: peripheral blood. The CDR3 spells CASRRGQGNTEAFF. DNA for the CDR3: TGTGCCAGCAGACGCGGACAGGGAAACACTGAAGCTTTCTTT.